Presented here are 5 T cell receptor beta chains from one specimen sequenced in a study of blood T cell repertoires in COVID-19. Sequencing used immunoSEQ multiplex PCR; TCRdb keeps in-frame clones, though not all of them. The table lists approximately 82,000 clones, approximately 90% of them singletons. The sample consisted of peripheral blood. Source of these receptors: a man in his 70s with active or convalescent COVID-19.

The V call is TRBV2, the J call TRBJ1-4; maybe TRBD1 (5 bases). This CDR3 has 13 amino acids. Between the trimmed V and J ends, which lost 5 bases and 7 bases, there was a span of 11 bases. Germline CDR1 is SNHLY and CDR2 is FYNNEI. The chain's CDR3 is CASSWGGSEKLFF. CDR3 DNA sequence: TGTGCCAGCAGTTGGGGGGGAAGTGAAAAACTGTTTTTT.

V usage is TRBV28 and J usage is TRBJ1-1; no reliable D call. The CDR3 loop spans 14 amino acids. V lost 4 bases and J lost 1, with 10 bases in between. Germline V lookup: CDR1 MDHEN, CDR2 SYDVKM. CDR3 loop: CASSSLVPNTEAFF. For the CDR3, the DNA is TGTGCCAGCAGTTCCTTAGTTCCGAACACTGAAGCTTTCTTT. The full variable domain, in which reference TRBV28 and TRBJ1-1 provide the parts outside the CDR3, is DVKVTQSSRYLVKRTGEKVFLECVQDMDHENMFWYRQDPGLGLRLIYFSYDVKMKEKGDIPEGYSVSREKKERFSLILESASTNQTSMYLCASSSLVPNTEAFFGQGTRLTVV.

This chain connects TRBV6-5 to TRBJ1-3; D possibly corresponds to TRBD1 (5 bases). The CDR3 length is 15 residues. The ends were cut back, 2 bases at V and 1 base at J, with 9 bases in the middle. Germline lookup yields CDR1 MNHEY and CDR2 SVGAGI. This CDR3 is CASSYAGLSGNTIYF. The CDR3 region has the DNA TGTGCCAGCAGTTACGCAGGGTTGTCTGGAAACACCATATATTTT.

The chain combines TRBV10-3 with TRBJ2-7, with D perhaps matching TRBD1 (5 bases). Germline lookup yields CDR1 ENHRY and CDR2 SYGVKD. Between the trimmed V and J ends, which lost 10 bases and 4 bases, there was a span of 17 bases. This CDR3 has 13 residues. CDR3 in DNA: TGTGCCACCTCAAAAACAGGAACTTACGAGCAGTACTTC. Translating gives CATSKTGTYEQYF.

The chain carries TRBV9 and TRBJ2-1; 12 bases fit TRBD2. The CDR3 sequence is 15 residues long. V dropped 4 bases and J dropped 6; count of bases not matched to a gene: 5. The V gene's germline CDR1 is SGDLS and CDR2 YYNGEE. CDR3 loop: CASSPRLAGANEQFF. The CDR3 DNA sequence: TGTGCCAGCAGCCCCCGACTAGCGGGAGCCAATGAGCAGTTCTTC.